What follows are 13 T cell receptor beta chains derived from one specimen sequenced in a study of shared clonotypes between healthy human individuals. The data were produced by immunoSEQ multiplex PCR, yet TCRdb's version contains in-frame clones alone and is incomplete. The sample lists about 1.4 million clones; roughly 96% were seen once. Sequenced material: naive CD4+ T cells sorted from blood. Subset meaning: CD45RA+ positively selected. The receptors were sampled from a man younger than 45 in good health.

This rearrangement joins TRBV5-5 to TRBJ2-2; D ambiguous. The V end was cut by 3 bases, the J end by 6 bases, with 12 bases between. The CDR3 runs to 14 residues. In germline, CDR1 is SGHKS, CDR2 YYEKEE (reference sequence). The CDR3 loop reads CASSSVFGPGELFF. CDR3 nucleotides: TGTGCCAGCAGCTCTGTGTTCGGGCCCGGGGAGCTGTTTTTT.

The CDR3 DNA reads TGTGCCAGCAGCTTCGCCTTCCGACAGGTTGGTGAAGAGACCCAGTACTTC. Translating gives CASSFAFRQVGEETQYF. This rearrangement joins TRBV28 to TRBJ2-5, with D possibly being TRBD1 (6 bases). CDR3 length: 17 amino acids. Trimming stripped 6 bases from V and 3 bases from J, with 23 bases between. In germline, CDR1 is MDHEN, CDR2 SYDVKM. The full variable domain, its missing parts supplied by reference TRBV28 and TRBJ2-5, is DVKVTQSSRYLVKRTGEKVFLECVQDMDHENMFWYRQDPGLGLRLIYFSYDVKMKEKGDIPEGYSVSREKKERFSLILESASTNQTSMYLCASSFAFRQVGEETQYFGPGTRLLVL.

The CDR3 protein is CASSPFGAGPGELFF. CDR3 nucleotide sequence: TGTGCCAGCAGCCCATTCGGGGCTGGCCCCGGGGAGCTGTTTTTT. V is TRBV7-3 and J is TRBJ2-2, with D perhaps TRBD1 or TRBD2 (5 bases each). Per germline, CDR1 SGHTA and CDR2 FQGTGA. The CDR3 totals 15 residues. Trimming stripped 5 bases from V and 6 bases from J, with 16 bases between.

The V gene is TRBV7-2, the J gene TRBJ2-7; D remains ambiguous. The length of the CDR3 is 14 residues. Germline V lookup: CDR1 SGHTA, CDR2 FQGNSA. V shed 2 bases and J shed 0 bases, with 8 bases lying between them. CDR3 loop: CASSLRAPSYEQYF. CDR3 sequence (DNA): TGTGCCAGCAGCTTAAGGGCTCCCTCCTACGAGCAGTACTTC.

The chain links TRBV10-3 to TRBJ2-5; 11 positions agree with TRBD1. J lost 3 bases, V lost 8 bases, and 5 bases had no gene match. The V gene's germline CDR1 is ENHRY and CDR2 SYGVKD. The CDR3 is 14 residues long. The CDR3 coding sequence is TGTGCCATCGGCGGGGACAGGGGGGAAGAGACCCAGTACTTC. Encoded protein: CAIGGDRGEETQYF.

This chain joins TRBV28 and TRBJ2-7, with TRBD1 matching over 8 bases. The germline gives CDR1 MDHEN, CDR2 SYDVKM. The CDR3 sequence is 15 residues long. Trimming took 4 bases from V and 2 from J; bases not matched to a gene: 7. DNA of the CDR3: TGTGCCAGCAGTTCCCCGGACAGGGTAGCCTACGAGCAGTACTTC. Translated: CASSSPDRVAYEQYF. The full variable domain, completed using reference TRBV28 and TRBJ2-7, is DVKVTQSSRYLVKRTGEKVFLECVQDMDHENMFWYRQDPGLGLRLIYFSYDVKMKEKGDIPEGYSVSREKKERFSLILESASTNQTSMYLCASSSPDRVAYEQYFGPGTRLTVT.

Details on this clone: The sample contains more than one DNA sequence encoding this CDR3. The chain employs TRBV7-9 and TRBJ2-5; 12 nucleotides line up with TRBD2. The CDR3 totals 15 residues. Germline V lookup: CDR1 SEHNR, CDR2 FQNEAQ (reference sequence). Trimming at V came to 2 bases and at J to 5 bases, leaving 3 bases not matched to a gene. CDR3 DNA sequence: TGTGCCAGCAGCTTACTAGCGGGAGGGAGGGAGACCCAGTACTTC. Protein product: CASSLLAGGRETQYF.

The chain is built from TRBV5-6 and TRBJ2-7; D might be TRBD1 or TRBD2, each matching 5 bases. CDR1 and CDR2 from the germline V gene are SGHDT and YYEEEE. Trimming removed 2 bases from V and 3 bases from J, with 12 bases in between. The CDR3 loop spans 14 amino acids. CDR3 region: CASSFGDPRYEQYF. CDR3 coding DNA: TGTGCCAGCAGCTTTGGGGACCCACGCTACGAGCAGTACTTC.

The CDR3 is CATSTDTQYF. The CDR3 DNA follows: TGCGCCACCAGCACAGATACGCAGTATTTT. The rearrangement joins TRBV10-2 to TRBJ2-3; the D is unclear. V was shortened by 10 bases and J by 0 bases, with 2 bases between the two germline ends. The CDR3 has 10 amino acids. Germline loops: CDR1 WSHSY, CDR2 SAAADI.

J is TRBJ2-1 and V is TRBV7-2; possible D gene TRBD2, 6 bases. Looked up from germline, CDR1 is SGHTA and CDR2 is FQGNSA. There are 15 residues in the CDR3. V shed 1 base and J shed 4 bases, with 11 bases lying between them. CDR3 sequence: CASSLGASDYNEQFF. DNA of the CDR3: TGTGCCAGCAGCTTAGGGGCTAGCGATTACAATGAGCAGTTCTTC.

This clone was counted only a few times. This chain joins TRBV27 and TRBJ1-1; D possibly corresponds to TRBD1 (6 bases). This CDR3 is 13 amino acids long. CDR1 and CDR2 from the germline V gene are MNHEY and SMNVEV (reference sequence). V lost 8 bases and J lost 7, with 17 bases in between. In nucleotides, the CDR3 is TGTGCCAGCCGACTACGGGGGGCGGTTGAAGCTTTCTTT. Amino acids: CASRLRGAVEAFF.

The J gene is TRBJ2-1, the V gene TRBV10-1; tentative D call: TRBD1 (6 bases). Trimming took 10 bases from V and 8 from J, leaving 24 bases between them. Germline lookup yields CDR1 WNHNN and CDR2 SYGVQD (reference sequence). The CDR3 is 15 amino acids. The CDR3 sequence is CATSIGARGIHEQFF. CDR3 DNA sequence: TGCGCCACCTCCATAGGGGCCAGGGGTATCCATGAGCAGTTCTTC.

The chain carries TRBV4-2 and TRBJ2-1, with 9 bases lining up with TRBD2. After removal of 0 bases from V and 2 bases from J, the junction contained 2 bases not matched to a gene. The CDR3 contains 16 residues. Germline V lookup: CDR1 LGHNA, CDR2 YNFKEQ. The CDR3 region is CASSQESSGAYNEQFF. In DNA, the CDR3 is TGTGCCAGCAGCCAAGAATCTAGCGGGGCCTACAATGAGCAGTTCTTC.